This T cell receptor beta chain was identified in a study of immune heterogeneity within non-small cell lung tumors. Study-level background: A few squamous cell carcinomas, roughly 11 non-squamous carcinomas and 1 not otherwise specified made up the tumors. Study-wide results and caveats: Identical dominant CDR3 beta clonotypes showed recurrence across tumor sites within a patient, and site-unique high-frequency clones were also present. Some T-cell receptor beta clonotypes occurred at high frequency. These high-frequency clonotypes were largely distinct between individual patients.

By proportion, this clonotype is medium-sized. As yet, its antigen is unknown. With 8 bases clipped from V and 6 bases from J, the junction kept 9 bases outside the gene matches. Germline V gene sequence: CDR1 MRHNA, CDR2 SNTAGT. The CDR3 extends over 14 amino acids. For each sample, template was roughly 640 ng of bulk tumor genomic DNA. Multiple biopsies spaced far apart were taken from each primary tumor during surgery. The cohort was untreated, with newly diagnosed non-small cell lung cancer undergoing curative surgery. Multiplex PCR employing 32 V and 13 J primers generated amplicons of the TCR beta CDR3. MiXCR, run by TCRdb on the multiplex PCR reads, gives a single entry per CDR3 protein. Here the sample spans 14,000 to 15,000 distinct CDR3 sequences, 28% being singletons.

What was sequenced was lung tumor tissue. The V call is TRBV6-4, the J call TRBJ2-7; 11 bases are a match to TRBD2. The sequence was collected from a middle-aged man with non-small cell lung cancer. The CDR3 DNA sequence: TGTGCCAGCCAACTAGCGGGAGTTCAGCGCGAGCAGTACTTC. Translation: CASQLAGVQREQYF.